This T cell receptor (beta chain) was profiled in a study of OX40 agonist ivuxolimab in advanced cancers. Study summary: Patients were dosed with the agonistic anti-OX40 (CD134) antibody ivuxolimab.

With autoimmune disease history or systemic immunosuppression, patients were excluded. Study-wide points: Some of the lowest clonal expansion was seen in partial responders at 0.1-3.0 mg/kg. Expanded peripheral T cell antigen specificity was not determined.

Produced via immunoSEQ multiplex PCR; TCRdb's table is partial and in-frame only. The sample shows 70,000 to 95,000 clones, around 84% of them seen only once. This clone appeared a single time. What it recognizes is unknown. The CDR3 runs to 15 residues. Between the trimmed V and J ends, which lost 2 bases and 3 bases, there was a span of 11 bases. In germline, CDR1 is MNHEY, CDR2 SVGAGI. The specimen was CD4+ or CD8+ T cells sorted from blood, collected in a trial of the OX40 agonist ivuxolimab. This TCR was sampled from an adult with an advanced solid tumor such as melanoma, head and neck, liver or kidney cancer. The V gene is TRBV6-5, the J gene TRBJ1-3; D is perhaps TRBD1 (6 bases). CDR3 sequence (DNA): TGTGCCAGCAGTTACGGCGGGGGCTTTGGAAACACCATATATTTT. It encodes CASSYGGGFGNTIYF.